This entry describes one T cell receptor (beta chain). Its target antigen remains unknown. No much larger clonotype is one base removed from it; base qualities were not supplied. This record belongs to a study of early stage breast cancer tumors (dated by TCRdb to between 2016 and 2019). Turning to the overall study: Of the roughly 16 invasive breast tumors, about 13 were found to be estrogen receptor-positive, progesterone receptor-positive and HER2-negative. Of the approximately 12 ER+/PR+/HER2- tumors, eight were classified as invasive ductal carcinomas and four as invasive lobular carcinomas. On average, each sample got about 9.6-fold read coverage. The samples as a whole yielded about 2,400,000 detected templates, corresponding to some 1 million unique clonotypes. The research as a whole found: Chain pairing and functional markers such as CD4, CD8 and FOXP3 were not captured by bulk genomic DNA sequencing of unsorted cells. The small cohort size prevented analysis by tumor subtype. Enriched TCRB sequences shared across patients were mostly commonly generated sequences, unlikely to play an important role in the tumor microenvironment. Compared with adjacent normal breast tissue, tumors had roughly 2.7-fold higher T cell density and higher clonality. Greater similarity was observed between blood and normal breast repertoires than between blood and tumor repertoires, and tumor was distinguished from normal in about 85% of the 16 patients when each tissue was compared with blood.

The study profiled bulk TCR beta-chain repertoires in matched peripheral blood, tumor and adjacent normal breast tissue taken from more than 15 patients with early-stage breast cancer. Before surgery, about 5-11 mL of whole blood was collected into EDTA tubes and then processed within 2 hours. Ficoll-Paque centrifugation in SepMate-50 tubes was used to isolate peripheral blood mononuclear cells. For storage in liquid nitrogen, PBMCs were cryopreserved as aliquots of about 1.9 to 4 million cells in around 90% FBS with 10% DMSO. The Qiagen AllPrep DNA/RNA Mini kit was used to extract genomic DNA. Two independent genomic DNA replicates were amplified for each sample, with approximately 0.5 ug used for blood and roughly 1.5 ug for tumor or normal breast. Following the manufacturer's instructions, the ImmunoSeq Intro kit was used to carry out TCRB sequencing on genomic DNA. Multiplex PCR ran approximately 34 cycles with proprietary primers and spike-in control sequences for absolute quantification. Single-end 150-bp reads were used to sequence an 87-bp fragment spanning the CDR3 plus the flanking V and J genes. Seven samples, each with two replicates, were multiplexed per lane of an Illumina MiSeq using version 3.0 chemistry. Per the source publication's procedure: The vendor's proprietary pipeline handled the raw data processing, merging both replicates into a single result for each sample. A clonotype was defined as productive rearrangements that share the same V-gene family, CDR3 amino acid sequence and J-gene segment. To compute clonality, the normalized Shannon entropy (Pielou evenness) of TCRB abundances was subtracted from 1. To estimate T cell density, the total number of templates was divided by the input cell count, which was inferred from how much DNA went in. Recon with default parameters was used to estimate total repertoire diversity and clonality. A clonotype was considered tumor-enriched if its abundance in tumor exceeded 0.1% and was at least 32-fold higher than its abundance in normal breast. As stored in TCRdb, this immuneACCESS dataset retains in-frame rearrangements with V and J assigned. A fraction of the clones does not appear; measured against another copy, unresolved V genes explain less than half of the discrepancy, and the remainder lacks a known reason. The DNA gave D and trimming, while V, J and clone size come from that table. The sample yields 51,000 or so clones; around 83% were counted once. The ten largest make up about 1.4% of the sample.

Taken from cysteine to phenylalanine, the CDR3 has 14 residues. Only the CDR3 region is kept as DNA, spanning 42 bases read in frame from base 1. CDR1 LGHNA and CDR2 YSLEER are derived from the germline V gene. Deletion took 0 bases off V and 8 bases off J, with a span of 13 bases between the germline ends. Input material: blood. The chain is assembled from TRBV4-3 and TRBJ1-1; the D region possibly corresponds to TRBD1 (5 bases align). The clonotype comes from a person in their fifties with breast cancer. In nucleotides, the sequence is TGCGCCAGCAGCCAAGAGGTTATGGGACGGGAAGCTTTCTTT. Its protein reads: CASSQEVMGREAFF.